These T cell receptor beta chains were read from a single sample in a study of lymphopenia after photon versus proton radiotherapy. Sequencing was performed with immunoSEQ multiplex PCR; in TCRdb, only in-frame clones are kept and a portion is missing. The sample records some 30,000 clones, around 90% being singletons. The sample in question was peripheral blood, obtained from a patient treated with proton-based radiotherapy. These receptors were collected from an older woman with cholangiocarcinoma. Some clones in this sample may be carry-over from other donors' samples. The CDR3 runs from the conserved cysteine through the conserved F or W. The D gene is left open where the match is weak.

d_call	v_call	j_call	cdr3_aa	cdr3_nt
TRBD2	TRBV29-1	TRBJ2-7	CSVGPRGGAYEQYF	TGCAGCGTTGGGCCTCGGGGGGGAGCTTACGAGCAGTACTTC
-	TRBV27	TRBJ1-1	CASIGQMNTEAFF	TGTGCCAGCATCGGACAAATGAACACTGAAGCTTTCTTT
TRBD1	TRBV18	TRBJ2-7	CASSKQGDEQYF	TGTGCCAGCTCAAAGCAGGGGGACGAGCAGTACTTC
TRBD2	TRBV11-2	TRBJ2-1	CASSLQLAGGLNEQFF	TGTGCCAGCAGCCTGCAACTAGCGGGAGGGCTGAATGAGCAGTTCTTC
TRBD1	TRBV18	TRBJ2-3	CASSQTGTGGTDTQYF	TGTGCCAGCTCACAGACCGGGACAGGGGGTACAGATACGCAGTATTTT
-	TRBV10-3	TRBJ2-1	CAISADPGDEQFF	TGTGCCATCAGTGCGGACCCCGGCGATGAGCAGTTCTTC
-	TRBV9	TRBJ1-2	CASSVARGPYGYTF	TGTGCCAGCAGCGTAGCTCGGGGGCCCTATGGCTACACCTTC
-	TRBV19	TRBJ1-2	CASSTAGFLAIYGYTF	TGTGCCAGTAGTACCGCCGGCTTCCTCGCCATCTATGGCTACACCTTC
TRBD2	TRBV7-9	TRBJ2-5	CASSLGLAVETQYF	TGTGCCAGCAGCTTGGGACTAGCCGTAGAGACCCAGTACTTC
-	TRBV10-3	TRBJ1-1	CAISESGSLDTEAFF	TGTGCCATCAGTGAATCCGGGAGCCTGGACACTGAAGCTTTCTTT
-	TRBV7-9	TRBJ2-5	CASSLWTKQETQYF	TGTGCCAGCAGCTTATGGACAAAGCAAGAGACCCAGTACTTC
-	TRBV11-2	TRBJ2-7	CASSLQGNEQYF	TGTGCCAGCAGCTTACAGGGGAACGAGCAGTACTTC
-	TRBV18	TRBJ2-7	CASSPGGTHSSYEQYF	TGTGCCAGCTCACCCGGGGGAACCCACAGCTCCTACGAGCAGTACTTC
TRBD2	TRBV5-5	TRBJ2-3	CASVTRASGSGWADTQYF	TGTGCCAGCGTTACAAGGGCTAGCGGGAGTGGGTGGGCAGATACGCAGTATTTT
-	TRBV4-1	TRBJ2-3	CASSQYQGPRKDTDTQYF	TGCGCCAGCAGCCAGTACCAGGGGCCCAGAAAGGATACAGATACGCAGTATTTT
TRBD2	TRBV19	TRBJ2-5	CASSTRLAGVGGETQYF	TGTGCCAGTAGTACACGACTAGCGGGAGTCGGTGGCGAGACCCAGTACTTC
-	TRBV4-1	TRBJ2-5	CASSPPRRGIGETQYF	TGCGCCAGCAGCCCTCCCCGGAGGGGGATCGGAGAGACCCAGTACTTC
TRBD2	TRBV7-2	TRBJ2-7	CASSKTGTSGSYEQYF	TGTGCCAGCAGCAAGACAGGGACTAGCGGCTCATACGAGCAGTACTTC
-	TRBV5-1	TRBJ2-7	CASYGGGSYEQYF	TGCGCCAGCTATGGGGGAGGCTCCTACGAGCAGTACTTC
TRBD2	TRBV6-1	TRBJ2-2	CASSPGLTNTGELFF	TGTGCCAGCAGTCCGGGACTAACCAACACCGGGGAGCTGTTTTTT
-	TRBV7-7	TRBJ2-1	CASSPNPTEYNEQFF	TGTGCCAGCAGCCCGAACCCGACGGAATACAATGAGCAGTTCTTC
TRBD1	TRBV6-1	TRBJ1-6	CASKTTGKSPLHF	TGTGCCAGCAAAACGACAGGGAAATCACCCCTCCACTTT
TRBD2	TRBV10-1	TRBJ2-2	CASSESDPGGTGELFF	TGCGCCAGCAGTGAGTCGGACCCGGGGGGAACCGGGGAGCTGTTTTTT
TRBD1	TRBV5-1	TRBJ2-2	CASSWRQGGTGELFF	TGCGCCAGCAGCTGGAGACAGGGTGGAACCGGGGAGCTGTTTTTT
TRBD2	TRBV11-2	TRBJ2-7	CASSYGGAVAVEQYF	TGTGCCAGCAGCTACGGGGGGGCAGTGGCGGTGGAGCAGTACTTC
TRBD1	TRBV7-6	TRBJ2-3	CASSFGTGGIDTQYF	TGTGCCAGCAGCTTCGGGACAGGGGGTATAGATACGCAGTATTTT
TRBD2	TRBV5-6	TRBJ2-7	CASSLALTSGGSTYEQYF	TGTGCCAGCAGCTTGGCCCTCACTAGCGGGGGCTCAACCTACGAGCAGTACTTC
-	TRBV15	TRBJ1-1	CATSNPLGGKPEAFF	TGTGCCACCAGCAACCCCCTGGGGGGGAAACCTGAAGCTTTCTTT
-	TRBV5-5	TRBJ2-3	CASSTDRARDFGTQYF	TGTGCCAGCAGCACCGACAGGGCCCGGGACTTTGGTACGCAGTATTTT
TRBD2	TRBV11-2	TRBJ2-1	CASSKRAGGLYNEQFF	TGTGCCAGCAGCAAACGAGCGGGAGGGCTGTACAATGAGCAGTTCTTC